Listed here is a single T cell receptor (beta chain). The CDR3 has 15 amino acids. The germline V and J ends were trimmed by 4 bases and 2 bases, with 12 bases remaining between them. Per germline, CDR1 LNHDA and CDR2 SQIVND (reference sequence). These data come from a study of blood T cell repertoires in COVID-19. Study background: Acute and convalescent COVID-19 specimens originated in the United States, Italy and Spain. PBMCs, B-cell-depleted T cells, or T cells were the source of the cDNA or gDNA that made up the material.

Under the authors' procedure: Reference gene primer amplification gave estimated nucleated cell counts. TCRdb's table, derived via immunoSEQ multiplex PCR, lists solely in-frame clones and lacks some. Clone size and V and J calls were adopted from that table, with D and trimming inferred from the DNA. The table lists 96,000 or so clones, 90% of them singletons. The sample comprised peripheral blood. This sequence joins TRBV19 and TRBJ2-1, with D perhaps TRBD2 (5 bases). This receptor was identified in a man aged 55 to 69 with acute or convalescent COVID-19. DNA of the CDR3: TGTGCCAGTAGTACATCTGGGGAGCCCTACAATGAGCAGTTCTTC. Residues: CASSTSGEPYNEQFF.